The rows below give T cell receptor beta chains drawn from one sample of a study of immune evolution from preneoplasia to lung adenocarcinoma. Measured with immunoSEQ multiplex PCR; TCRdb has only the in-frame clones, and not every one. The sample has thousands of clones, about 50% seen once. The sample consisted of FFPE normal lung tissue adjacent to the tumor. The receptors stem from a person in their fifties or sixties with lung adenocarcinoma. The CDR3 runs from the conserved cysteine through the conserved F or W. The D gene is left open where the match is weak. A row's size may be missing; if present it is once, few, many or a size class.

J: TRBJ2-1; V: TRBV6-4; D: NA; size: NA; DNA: TGTGCCAGCAGCCGATTTGTAGGGGAAGAGGGTGAGCAGTTCTTC; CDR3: CASSRFVGEEGEQFF
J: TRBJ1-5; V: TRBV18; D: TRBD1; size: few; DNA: TGTGCCAGCTCACCGTTGGACAGGGATCAGCCCCAGCATTTT; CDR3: CASSPLDRDQPQHF
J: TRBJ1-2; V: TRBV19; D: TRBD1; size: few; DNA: TGTGCCAGTAGTTCCATCGGACAGGGGGACTATGGCTACACCTTC; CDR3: CASSSIGQGDYGYTF
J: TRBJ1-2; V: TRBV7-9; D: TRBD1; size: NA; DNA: TGTGCCAGCAGCTTAGTGACAGGGTGGGCCTATGGCTACACCTTC; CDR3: CASSLVTGWAYGYTF
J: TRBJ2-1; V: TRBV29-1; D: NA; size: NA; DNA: TGCAGCGTTGATGAGCAGTTCTTC; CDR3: CSVDEQFF
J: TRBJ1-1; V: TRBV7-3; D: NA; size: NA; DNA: TGTGCCAGCAGCTTAGAGGGGCGAGCTTTCTTT; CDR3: CASSLEGRAFF
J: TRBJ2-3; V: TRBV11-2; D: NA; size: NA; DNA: TGTGCCAGCAGCAGAGGTTGGGTTACGCAGTATTTT; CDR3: CASSRGWVTQYF
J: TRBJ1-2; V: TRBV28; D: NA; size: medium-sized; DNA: TGTGCCAGCAGCCCTGCCGACAGGTACTATGGCTACACCTTC; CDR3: CASSPADRYYGYTF
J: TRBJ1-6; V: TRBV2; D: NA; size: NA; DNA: TGTGCCAGCAGTGAAGCTCGGACTGGCCCCCTCCACTTT; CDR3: CASSEARTGPLHF
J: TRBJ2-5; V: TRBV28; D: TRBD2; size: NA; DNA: TGTGCCAGCAGTTTTGGGCTAGCGGGGGGAGCATCAGAGGAGACCCAGTACTTC; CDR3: CASSFGLAGGASEETQYF
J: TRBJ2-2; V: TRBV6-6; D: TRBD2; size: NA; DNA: TGTGCCAGCATTGATGGGACTAGCGGGGTAACCGGGGAGCTGTTTTTT; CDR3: CASIDGTSGVTGELFF
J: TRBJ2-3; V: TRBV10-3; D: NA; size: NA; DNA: TGTGCCATCAGTGAGAGTAGCGGCCTCACAGATACGCAGTATTTT; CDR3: CAISESSGLTDTQYF
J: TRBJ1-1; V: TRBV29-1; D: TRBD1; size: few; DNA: TGCAGCGCCGCCGGGACAGAGAACACTGAAGCTTTCTTT; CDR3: CSAAGTENTEAFF
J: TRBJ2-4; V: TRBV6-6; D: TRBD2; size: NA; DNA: TGTGCCAGCAGGACTAGCGGGCGAAACATTCAGTACTTC; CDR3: CASRTSGRNIQYF
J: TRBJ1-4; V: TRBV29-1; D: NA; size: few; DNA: TGCAGCGTTGCCCCGGGAGGGACTAATGAAAAACTGTTTTTT; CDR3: CSVAPGGTNEKLFF
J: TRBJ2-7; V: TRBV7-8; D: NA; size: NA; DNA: TGTGCCAGCGCCCCCGGGACACAATCCTACGAGCAGTACTTC; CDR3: CASAPGTQSYEQYF
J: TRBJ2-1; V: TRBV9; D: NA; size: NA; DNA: TGTGCCAGCCGGGGGTACAATGAGCAGTTCTTC; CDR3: CASRGYNEQFF
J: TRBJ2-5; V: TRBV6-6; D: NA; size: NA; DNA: TGTGCCAGCAGTTACTCGAGAGGGGTGGGTGAGGAGACCCAGTACTTC; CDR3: CASSYSRGVGEETQYF
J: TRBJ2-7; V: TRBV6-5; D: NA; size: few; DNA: TGTGCCAGCAGTTTGAGCCGGGCCGTTGCCCTCTACGAGCAGTACTTC; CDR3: CASSLSRAVALYEQYF
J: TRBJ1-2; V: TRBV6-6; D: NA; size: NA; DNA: TGTGCCAGCAAAGATGACATAACATACTATGGCTACACCTTC; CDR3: CASKDDITYYGYTF
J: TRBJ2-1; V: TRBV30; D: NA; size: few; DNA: TGTGCCTGGAGTGTAACGTATAGCAATGAGCAGTTCTTC; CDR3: CAWSVTYSNEQFF
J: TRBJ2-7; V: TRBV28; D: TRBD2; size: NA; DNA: TGTGCCAGCAGCTTTTCCCGAGGACTAGCAAGCTACGAGCAGTACTTC; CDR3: CASSFSRGLASYEQYF
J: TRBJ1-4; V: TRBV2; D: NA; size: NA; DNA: TGTGCCAGCAGGGCCTTGGACAGATCTGAAAAACTGTTTTTT; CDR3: CASRALDRSEKLFF
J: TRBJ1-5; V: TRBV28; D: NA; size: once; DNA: TGTGCCAGCAGTTCTGGACCAAATAATCAGCCCCAGCATTTT; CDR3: CASSSGPNNQPQHF
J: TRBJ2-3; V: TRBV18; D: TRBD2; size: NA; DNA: TGTGCCAGCTCACTACTAGCGGGAGGGTCTAGCACAGATACGCAGTATTTT; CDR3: CASSLLAGGSSTDTQYF
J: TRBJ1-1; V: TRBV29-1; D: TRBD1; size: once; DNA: TGCAGCGTTGTGGGGACAGAGAACACTGAAGCTTTCTTT; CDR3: CSVVGTENTEAFF
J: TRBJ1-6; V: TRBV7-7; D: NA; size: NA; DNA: TGTGCTAGCAGCCCCTATACTTGGGACTCTTCTAAAGAGTCACCCCTCCACTTT; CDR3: CASSPYTWDSSKESPLHF
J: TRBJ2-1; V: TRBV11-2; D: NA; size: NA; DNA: TGTGCCAGCAGCTTAGAGACGGTCGGGGCCTACAATGAGCAGTTCTTC; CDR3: CASSLETVGAYNEQFF
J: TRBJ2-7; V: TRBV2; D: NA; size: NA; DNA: TGTGCCAGCAGTGAAAGTTCTGGACGGAGCTCCTACGAGCAGTACTTC; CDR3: CASSESSGRSSYEQYF
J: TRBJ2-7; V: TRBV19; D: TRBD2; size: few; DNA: TGTGCCAGTAGTCCCCAAGCGGGAGGGAACTCCTACGAGCAGTACTTC; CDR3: CASSPQAGGNSYEQYF
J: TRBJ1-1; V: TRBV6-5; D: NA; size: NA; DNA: TGTGCCAGCAGTCCCCGGACGGGGAACACTGAAGCTTTCTTT; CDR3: CASSPRTGNTEAFF
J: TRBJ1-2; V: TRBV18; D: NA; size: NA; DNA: TGTGCCAGCTCTCAATTAGCCCCCTATGGCTACACCTTC; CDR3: CASSQLAPYGYTF
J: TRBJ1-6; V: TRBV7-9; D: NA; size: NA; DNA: TGTGCCAGCAGCCCGTCAGGGGAGGGATCACCCCTCCACTTT; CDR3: CASSPSGEGSPLHF
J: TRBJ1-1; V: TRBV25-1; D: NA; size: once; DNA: TGTGCCAGCAGTGAATATCACTCTATGGCTTTCTTT; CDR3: CASSEYHSMAFF
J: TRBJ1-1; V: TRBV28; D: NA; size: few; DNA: TGTGCCAGCACCCCCGGGACTGGGACTGAAGCTTTCTTT; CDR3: CASTPGTGTEAFF
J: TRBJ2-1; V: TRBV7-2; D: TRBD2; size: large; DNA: TGTGCCAGCAGCCCCCAGGGACTAGGTAACGATGAGCAGTTCTTC; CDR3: CASSPQGLGNDEQFF
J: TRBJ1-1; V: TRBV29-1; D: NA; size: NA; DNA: TGCAGCGTTGCCCCAGGACTGGGGGCTTTCTTT; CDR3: CSVAPGLGAFF
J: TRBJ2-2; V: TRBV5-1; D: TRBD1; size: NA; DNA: TGCGCCAGCAGTTACGACCCGACAGGGACCGGGGAGCTGTTTTTT; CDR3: CASSYDPTGTGELFF
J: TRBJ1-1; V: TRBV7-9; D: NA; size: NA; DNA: TGTGCCAGCAGCTTGGGGACCGAAACTGAAGCTTTCTTT; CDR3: CASSLGTETEAFF
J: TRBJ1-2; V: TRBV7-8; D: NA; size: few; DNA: TGTGCCAGCAGCCCCGGAAGGGACTATGGCTACACCTTC; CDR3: CASSPGRDYGYTF
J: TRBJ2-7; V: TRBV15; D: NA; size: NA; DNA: TGTGCCACCAGCAGAGATTTAACAGGGAGGGACGAGCAGTACTTC; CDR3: CATSRDLTGRDEQYF
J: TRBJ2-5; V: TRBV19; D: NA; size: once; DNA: TGTGCCAGTAACGCCGGGGTGGGTACGGAGACCCAGTACTTC; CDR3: CASNAGVGTETQYF
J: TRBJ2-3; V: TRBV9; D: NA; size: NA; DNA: TGTGCCAGCAGCGTAGGCTCACGCACAGATACGCAGTATTTT; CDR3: CASSVGSRTDTQYF
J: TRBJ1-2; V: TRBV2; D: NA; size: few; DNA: TGTGCCAGCAGTCCAGTGGGAAGAGGCTACACCTTC; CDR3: CASSPVGRGYTF
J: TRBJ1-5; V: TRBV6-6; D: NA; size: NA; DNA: TGTGCCAGCGTACCACCGGGGGGTGGCAGTCAGCCCCAGCATTTT; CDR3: CASVPPGGGSQPQHF
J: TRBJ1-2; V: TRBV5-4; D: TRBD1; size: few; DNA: TGTGCCAGCAGCCACGGAGGGACAGAGGCTCTTTATGGCTACACCTTC; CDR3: CASSHGGTEALYGYTF
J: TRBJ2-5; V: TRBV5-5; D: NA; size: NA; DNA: TGTGCCAGCACCCAAGATTTTAGCCCTCAAGAGACCCAGTACTTC; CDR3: CASTQDFSPQETQYF
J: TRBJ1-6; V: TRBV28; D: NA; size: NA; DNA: TGTGCCAGCAGTCTACGGAGCTCCTATAATTCACCCCTCCACTTT; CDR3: CASSLRSSYNSPLHF
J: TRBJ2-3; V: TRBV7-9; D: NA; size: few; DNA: TGTGCCAGCCACGCCTCAGATACGCAGTATTTT; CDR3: CASHASDTQYF
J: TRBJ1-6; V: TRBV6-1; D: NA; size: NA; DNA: TGTGCCAGCAGTGCAGGGCCGTATAATTCACCCCTCCACTTT; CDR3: CASSAGPYNSPLHF
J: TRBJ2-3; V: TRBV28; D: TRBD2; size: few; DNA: TGTGCCAGCAACCCCCCTGCGGGAGTCGCAGATACGCAGTATTTT; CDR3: CASNPPAGVADTQYF
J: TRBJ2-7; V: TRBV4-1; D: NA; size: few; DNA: TGCGCCAGCAGCCAAGATTCTTCCTACGAGCAGTACTTC; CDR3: CASSQDSSYEQYF
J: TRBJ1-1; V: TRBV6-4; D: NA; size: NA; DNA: TGTGCCAGCAGTGTCTCGACAGACAACACTGAAGCTTTCTTT; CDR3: CASSVSTDNTEAFF
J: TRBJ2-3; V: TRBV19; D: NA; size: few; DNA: TGTGCCAGTAGTGACGGGGGTTTGGGCGATACGCAGTATTTT; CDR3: CASSDGGLGDTQYF
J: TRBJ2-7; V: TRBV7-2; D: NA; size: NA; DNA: TGTGCCAGCAGCGGACGGGCGTTGAGCTCCTACGAGCAGTACTTC; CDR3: CASSGRALSSYEQYF
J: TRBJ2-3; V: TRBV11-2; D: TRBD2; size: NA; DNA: TGTGCCAGCAGCCATAGCGGGGGGGCCCCGACAGATACGCAGTATTTT; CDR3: CASSHSGGAPTDTQYF
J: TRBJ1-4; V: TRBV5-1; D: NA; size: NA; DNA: TGCGCCAGCAGAGGACTGTTTAATGAAAAACTGTTTTTT; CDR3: CASRGLFNEKLFF
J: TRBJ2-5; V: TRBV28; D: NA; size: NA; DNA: TGTGCCAGCAGTGGGGGTTCCCAAGAGACCCAGTACTTC; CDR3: CASSGGSQETQYF